This TCR beta chain comes out of a study of a mutant IDH1 vaccine in newly diagnosed glioma. Study-wide results and limits: Apparently, pseudoprogression bore no relation to changes among the top peripheral T cell clonotypes.

V lost 4 bases to trimming and J lost 10 bases; unmatched junction nucleotides: 12. CDR1 and CDR2 (germline): LGHNA, YNFKEQ. The CDR3 contains 16 residues. A remark on this clone: What it binds is unknown.

Generated by immunoSEQ multiplex PCR, the TCRdb table keeps only in-frame clones and is missing some. The sample lists more than 60,000 clones, roughly 74% occurring once. Time point given: week 35, safety follow-up. With topical imiquimod, each dose of the vaccine consisted of 300 ug of mutant IDH1 20-mer peptide. Specimen: PBMCs, collected from a glioma patient whose treatment included an IDH1 peptide vaccine. This chain uses TRBV4-2 with TRBJ1-6; 8 bases align to TRBD1. This sequence originates from a man in his forties or fifties with glioma. CDR3 in amino acids: CASSPQADRGGSPLHF. As DNA, the CDR3 is TGTGCCAGCAGCCCTCAAGCCGACAGGGGCGGGTCACCCCTCCACTTT.